This TCR beta chain was found in a study of monozygotic twins with inflammatory bowel disease. TCRdb re-called the 5' RACE reads; every CDR3 protein appears as one record, without DNA. The sample totals under 130,000 distinct CDR3 sequences. This CDR3 has 11 amino acids. Germline lookup yields CDR1 DFQATT and CDR2 SNEGSKA (reference sequence). This chain connects TRBV20-1 to TRBJ2-7. Sequenced material: blood. The sequence came from a human donor with ulcerative colitis or Crohn's disease, or a healthy co-twin of an affected twin (not recorded which). CDR3 region: CSASGTYEQYF.